The clone carrying this T cell receptor (beta chain) was detected ten times or more. This record belongs to a study of Graves' ophthalmopathy and Graves' hyperthyroidism. Study overall: The authors collected peripheral blood at initial diagnosis, before any treatment.

Investigators amplified TCR beta CDR3 regions from RNA transcripts. The workflow started with a first-round RT-PCR run with HTBI primers and then moved on to a second-round multiplex PCR. TCRdb recomputed calls from the multiplex PCR reads with MiXCR, one row per CDR3 protein. This sample yields hundreds of thousands of distinct CDR3 sequences, of which around a fifth are seen a single time; around 3% belongs to the top ten. Hyperthyroidism patients were newly diagnosed, ill under 2 months, and aged 18 to 65 years. Other autoimmune diseases, uncontrolled infections, pregnancy and lactation each led to patient exclusion. Establishment of the diagnosis relied upon clinical symptoms, serum thyroxine, TRAb, thyroid ultrasound and orbital computed tomography. Material: peripheral blood. The source of this sequence is a woman aged 18-29 years with stable Graves' hyperthyroidism.

This CDR3 reads CASSLTGLEGNQPQHF. CDR3 in DNA: TGTGCCAGCAGCTTGACAGGACTCGAGGGCAATCAGCCCCAGCATTTT. The gene calls are TRBV7-8 and TRBJ1-5, with D maybe TRBD1 (6 bases). The CDR3 has 16 residues. From germline, CDR1 is SGHVS and CDR2 FQNEAQ. V lost 3 bases to trimming and J lost 2 bases, with 14 bases between them.